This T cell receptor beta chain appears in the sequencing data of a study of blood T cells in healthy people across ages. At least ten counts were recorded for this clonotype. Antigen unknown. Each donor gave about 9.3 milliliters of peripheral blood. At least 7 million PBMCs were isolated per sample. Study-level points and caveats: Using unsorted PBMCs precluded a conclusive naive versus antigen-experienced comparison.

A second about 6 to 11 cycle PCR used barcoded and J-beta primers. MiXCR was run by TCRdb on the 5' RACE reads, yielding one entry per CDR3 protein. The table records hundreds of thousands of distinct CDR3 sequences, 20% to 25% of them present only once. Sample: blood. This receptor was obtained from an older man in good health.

CDR3 DNA: TGTGCCAGCAGTTTATGGCGGTCAGGCCGCCGGGAGACCCAGTACTTC. It codes for CASSLWRSGRRETQYF. The chain links TRBV28 to TRBJ2-5; no definite D call. Per the germline V gene, CDR1 is MDHEN and CDR2 is SYDVKM. The CDR3 is made up of 16 amino acids. V was shortened by 0 bases and J by 5 bases, with 16 bases between the two germline ends.